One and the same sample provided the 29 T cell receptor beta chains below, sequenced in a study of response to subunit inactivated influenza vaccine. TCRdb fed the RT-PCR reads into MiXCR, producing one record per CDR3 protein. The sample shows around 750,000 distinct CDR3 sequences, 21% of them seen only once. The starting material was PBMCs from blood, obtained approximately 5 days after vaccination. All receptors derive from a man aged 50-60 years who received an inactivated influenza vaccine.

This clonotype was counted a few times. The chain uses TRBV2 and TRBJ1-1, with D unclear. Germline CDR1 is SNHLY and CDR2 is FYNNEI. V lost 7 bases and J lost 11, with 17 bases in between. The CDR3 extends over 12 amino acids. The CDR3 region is CASKMETPLAFF. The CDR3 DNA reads TGTGCCAGCAAAATGGAGACACCCTTGGCTTTCTTT. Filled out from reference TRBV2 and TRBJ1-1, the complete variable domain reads EPEVTQTPSHQVTQMGQEVILRCVPISNHLYFYWYRQILGQKVEFLVSFYNNEISEKSEIFDDQFSVERPDGSNFTLKIRSTKLEDSAMYFCASKMETPLAFFGQGTRLTVV.

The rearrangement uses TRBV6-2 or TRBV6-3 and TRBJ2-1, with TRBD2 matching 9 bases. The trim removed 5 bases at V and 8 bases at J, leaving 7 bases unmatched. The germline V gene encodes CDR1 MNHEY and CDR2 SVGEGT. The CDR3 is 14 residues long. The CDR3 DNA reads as TGTGCCAGCAGTCCCAGCGGGGGGTTCGATGAGCAGTTCTTC. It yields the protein CASSPSGGFDEQFF.

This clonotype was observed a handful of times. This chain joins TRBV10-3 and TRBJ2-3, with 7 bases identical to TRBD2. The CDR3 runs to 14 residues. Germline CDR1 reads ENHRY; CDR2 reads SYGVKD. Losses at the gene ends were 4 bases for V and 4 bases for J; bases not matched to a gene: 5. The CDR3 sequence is CAISGGRESDTQYF. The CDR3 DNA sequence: TGTGCCATCAGTGGAGGGCGGGAGTCAGATACGCAGTATTTT.

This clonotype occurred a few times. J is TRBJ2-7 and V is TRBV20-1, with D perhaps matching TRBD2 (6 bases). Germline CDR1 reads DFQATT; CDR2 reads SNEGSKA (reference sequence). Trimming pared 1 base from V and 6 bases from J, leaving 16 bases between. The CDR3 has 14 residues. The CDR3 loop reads CSARGGGITTEQYF. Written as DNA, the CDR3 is TGCAGTGCTAGAGGGGGCGGGATAACTACCGAGCAGTACTTC.

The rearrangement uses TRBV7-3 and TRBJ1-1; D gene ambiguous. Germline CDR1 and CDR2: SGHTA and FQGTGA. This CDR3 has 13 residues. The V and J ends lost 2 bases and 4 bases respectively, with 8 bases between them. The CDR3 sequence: CASSLFPGTEAFF. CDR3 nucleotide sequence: TGTGCCAGCAGCTTATTCCCCGGCACTGAAGCTTTCTTT.

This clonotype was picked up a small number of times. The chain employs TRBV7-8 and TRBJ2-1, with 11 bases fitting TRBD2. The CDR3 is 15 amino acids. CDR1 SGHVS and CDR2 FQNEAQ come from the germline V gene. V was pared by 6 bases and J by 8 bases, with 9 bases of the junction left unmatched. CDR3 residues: CASRTGTSGSYEQFF. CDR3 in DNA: TGTGCCAGCAGAACCGGGACTAGCGGCTCATATGAGCAGTTCTTC.

The CDR3 spells CSVVQGGSNYGYTF. CDR3 coding DNA: TGCAGCGTTGTACAGGGTGGGTCTAACTATGGCTACACCTTC. V is TRBV29-1 and J is TRBJ1-2; D possibly corresponds to TRBD1 (6 bases). V lost 4 bases to trimming and J lost 0 bases, with 12 bases between them. This CDR3 is built from 14 residues. Per the germline V gene, CDR1 is SQVTM and CDR2 is ANQGSEA. The complete variable domain, with remaining parts taken from reference TRBV29-1 and TRBJ1-2, reads SAVISQKPSRDICQRGTSLTIQCQVDSQVTMMFWYRQQPGQSLTLIATANQGSEATYESGFVIDKFPISRPNLTFSTLTVSNMSPEDSSIYLCSVVQGGSNYGYTFGSGTRLTVV.

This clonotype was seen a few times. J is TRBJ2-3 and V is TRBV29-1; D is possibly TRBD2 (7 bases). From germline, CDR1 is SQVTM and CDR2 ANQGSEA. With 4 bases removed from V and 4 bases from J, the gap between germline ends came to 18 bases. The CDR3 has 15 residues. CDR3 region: CSVGIPGGRPDTQYF. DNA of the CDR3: TGCAGCGTTGGTATCCCCGGGGGGCGCCCAGATACGCAGTATTTT.

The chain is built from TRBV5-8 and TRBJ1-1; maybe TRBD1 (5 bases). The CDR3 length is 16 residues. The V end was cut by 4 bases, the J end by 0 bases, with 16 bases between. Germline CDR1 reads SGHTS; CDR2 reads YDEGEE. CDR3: CASSPGLSFMNTEAFF. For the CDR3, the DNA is TGTGCCAGCAGCCCGGGACTGTCGTTCATGAACACTGAAGCTTTCTTT.

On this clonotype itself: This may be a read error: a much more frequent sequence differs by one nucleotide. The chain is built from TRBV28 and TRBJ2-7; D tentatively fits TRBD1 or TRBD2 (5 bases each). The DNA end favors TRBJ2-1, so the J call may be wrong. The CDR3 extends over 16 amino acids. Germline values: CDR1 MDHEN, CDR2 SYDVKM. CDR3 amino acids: CASSVWDAGRSYEQFF. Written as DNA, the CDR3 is TGTGCCAGCAGTGTCTGGGACGCAGGTCGTTCCTACGAGCAGTTCTTC.

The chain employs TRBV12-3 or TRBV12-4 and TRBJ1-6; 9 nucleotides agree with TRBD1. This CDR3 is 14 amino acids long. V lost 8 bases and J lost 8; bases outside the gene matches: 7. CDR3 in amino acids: CASLQGARDSPLHF. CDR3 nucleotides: TGTGCCAGCCTACAGGGGGCGCGGGATTCACCCCTCCACTTT.

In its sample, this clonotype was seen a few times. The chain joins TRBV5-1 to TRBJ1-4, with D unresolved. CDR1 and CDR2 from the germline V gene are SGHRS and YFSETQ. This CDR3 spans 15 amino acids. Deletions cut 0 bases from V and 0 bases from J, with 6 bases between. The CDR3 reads CASSLGTPTNEKLFF. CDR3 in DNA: TGCGCCAGCAGCTTGGGTACCCCAACTAATGAAAAACTGTTTTTT.

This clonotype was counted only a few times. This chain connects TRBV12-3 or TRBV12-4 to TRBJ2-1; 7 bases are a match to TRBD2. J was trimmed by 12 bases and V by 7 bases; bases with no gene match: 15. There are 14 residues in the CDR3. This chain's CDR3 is CASTLGLERGWQFF. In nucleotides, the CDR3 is TGTGCCAGCACCCTTGGGCTAGAGCGGGGTTGGCAGTTCTTC.

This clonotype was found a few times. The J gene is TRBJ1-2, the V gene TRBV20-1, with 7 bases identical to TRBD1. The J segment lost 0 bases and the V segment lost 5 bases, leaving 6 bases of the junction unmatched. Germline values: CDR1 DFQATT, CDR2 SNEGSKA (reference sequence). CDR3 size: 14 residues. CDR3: CSAVADRANYGYTF. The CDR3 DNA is TGCAGTGCTGTTGCTGACAGGGCTAACTATGGCTACACCTTC.

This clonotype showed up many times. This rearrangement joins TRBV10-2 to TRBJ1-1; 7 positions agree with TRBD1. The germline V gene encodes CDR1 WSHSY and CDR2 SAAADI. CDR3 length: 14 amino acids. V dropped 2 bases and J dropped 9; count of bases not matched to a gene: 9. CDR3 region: CASSEKGAAKKAFF. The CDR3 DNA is TGCGCCAGCAGTGAGAAGGGGGCGGCAAAGAAAGCTTTCTTT.

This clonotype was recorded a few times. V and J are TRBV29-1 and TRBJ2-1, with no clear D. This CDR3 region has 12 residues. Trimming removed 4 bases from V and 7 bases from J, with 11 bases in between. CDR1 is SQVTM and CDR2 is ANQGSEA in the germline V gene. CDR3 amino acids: CSVALSTNEQFF. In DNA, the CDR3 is TGCAGCGTTGCACTATCGACTAATGAGCAGTTCTTC.

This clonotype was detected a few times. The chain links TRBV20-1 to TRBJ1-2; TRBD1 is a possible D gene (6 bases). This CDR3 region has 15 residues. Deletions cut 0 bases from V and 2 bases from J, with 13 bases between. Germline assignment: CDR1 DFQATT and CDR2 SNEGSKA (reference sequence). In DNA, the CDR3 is TGCAGTGCTAGAGACAGGGGCGGGAAGAACTATGGCTACACCTTC. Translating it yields CSARDRGGKNYGYTF.

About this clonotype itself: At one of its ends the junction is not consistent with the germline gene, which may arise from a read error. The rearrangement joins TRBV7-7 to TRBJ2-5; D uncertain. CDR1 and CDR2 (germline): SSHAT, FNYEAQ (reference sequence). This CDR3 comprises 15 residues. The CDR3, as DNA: TGTGCTAGCAGCCTAAACTTGTTCCCGCGGGAGACCCAGTACTTC. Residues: CASSLNLFPRETQYF. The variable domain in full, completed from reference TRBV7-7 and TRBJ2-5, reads GAGVSQSPRYKVTKRGQDVTLRCDPISSHATLYWYQQALGQGPEFLTYFNYEAQPDKSGLPSDRFSAERPEGSISTLTIQRTEQRDSAMYRCASSLNLFPRETQYFGPGTRLLVL.

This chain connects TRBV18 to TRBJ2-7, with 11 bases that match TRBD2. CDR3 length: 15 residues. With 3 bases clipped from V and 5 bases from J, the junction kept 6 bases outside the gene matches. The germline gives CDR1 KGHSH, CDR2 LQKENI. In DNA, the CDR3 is TGTGCCAGCTCACCCCAACTAGCGGGAGTCAACGAGCAGTACTTC. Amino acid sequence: CASSPQLAGVNEQYF.

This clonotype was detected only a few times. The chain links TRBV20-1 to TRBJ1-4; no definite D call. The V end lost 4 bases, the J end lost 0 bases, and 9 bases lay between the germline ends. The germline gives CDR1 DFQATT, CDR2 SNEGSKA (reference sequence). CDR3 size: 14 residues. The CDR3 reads CSAIGGATNEKLFF. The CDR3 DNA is TGCAGTGCTATAGGTGGTGCAACTAATGAAAAACTGTTTTTT.

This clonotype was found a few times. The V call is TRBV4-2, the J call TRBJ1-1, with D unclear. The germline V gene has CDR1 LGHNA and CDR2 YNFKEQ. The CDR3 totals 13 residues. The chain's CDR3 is CASYEFGNTEAFF. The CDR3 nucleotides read TGTGCTTCATACGAGTTCGGAAACACTGAAGCTTTCTTT.

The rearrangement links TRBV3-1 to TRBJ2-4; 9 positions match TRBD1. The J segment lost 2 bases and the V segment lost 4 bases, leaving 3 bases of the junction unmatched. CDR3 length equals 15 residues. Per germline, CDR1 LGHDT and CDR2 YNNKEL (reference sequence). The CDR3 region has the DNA TGTGCCAGCAGCCCCGGACAGGGGACCAAAAACATTCAGTACTTC. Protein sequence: CASSPGQGTKNIQYF.

As DNA, the CDR3 is TGCAGTGCTAGATCCGGCTATACGAACACCGGGGAGCTGTTTTTT. This translates into CSARSGYTNTGELFF. The J gene is TRBJ2-2, the V gene TRBV20-1; no clear D. Trimming removed 2 bases at V and 0 bases at J, with 10 bases between. Germline V CDR1 and CDR2: DFQATT, SNEGSKA (reference sequence). The CDR3 has 15 residues.

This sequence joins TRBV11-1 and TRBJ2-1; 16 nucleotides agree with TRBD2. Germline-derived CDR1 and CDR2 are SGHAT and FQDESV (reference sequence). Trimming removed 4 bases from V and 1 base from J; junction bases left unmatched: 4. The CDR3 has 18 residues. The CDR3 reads CASSSGLAGGLSYNEQFF. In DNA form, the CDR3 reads TGTGCCAGCAGCTCGGGACTAGCGGGGGGGCTTTCCTACAATGAGCAGTTCTTC.

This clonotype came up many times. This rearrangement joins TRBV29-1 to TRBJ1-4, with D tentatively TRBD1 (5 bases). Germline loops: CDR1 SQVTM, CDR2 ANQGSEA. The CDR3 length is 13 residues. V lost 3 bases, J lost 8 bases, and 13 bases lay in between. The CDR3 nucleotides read TGCAGCGTTGATCGGGGGATCGGGGAAAAACTGTTTTTT. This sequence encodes CSVDRGIGEKLFF.

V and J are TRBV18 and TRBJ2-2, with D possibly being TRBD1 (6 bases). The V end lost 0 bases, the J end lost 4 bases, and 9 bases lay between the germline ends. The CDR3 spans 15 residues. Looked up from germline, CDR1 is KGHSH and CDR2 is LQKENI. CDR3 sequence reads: CASSPPQGSTGELFF. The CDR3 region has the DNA TGTGCCAGCTCACCACCGCAGGGGAGCACCGGGGAGCTGTTTTTT.

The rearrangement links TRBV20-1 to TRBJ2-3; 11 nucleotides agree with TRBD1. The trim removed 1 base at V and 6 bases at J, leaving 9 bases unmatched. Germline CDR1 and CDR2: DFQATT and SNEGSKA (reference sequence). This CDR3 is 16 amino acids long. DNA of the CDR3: TGCAGTGCTAGAGGCCAGACGGACAGGGGGCGGGATACGCAGTATTTT. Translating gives CSARGQTDRGRDTQYF.

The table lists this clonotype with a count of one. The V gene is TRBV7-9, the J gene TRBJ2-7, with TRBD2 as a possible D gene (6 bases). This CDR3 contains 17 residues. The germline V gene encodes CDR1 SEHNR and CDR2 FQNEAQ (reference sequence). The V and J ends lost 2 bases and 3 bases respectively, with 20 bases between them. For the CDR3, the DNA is TGTGCCAGCAGCTTACCACCCGGGACTGCCGAAGACTACGAGCAGTACTTC. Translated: CASSLPPGTAEDYEQYF.

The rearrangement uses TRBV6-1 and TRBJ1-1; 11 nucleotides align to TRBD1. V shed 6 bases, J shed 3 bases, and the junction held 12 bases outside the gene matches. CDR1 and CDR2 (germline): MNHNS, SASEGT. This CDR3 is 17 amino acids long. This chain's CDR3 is CASRVLWTGGAHTEAFF. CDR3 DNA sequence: TGTGCCAGCAGGGTGCTTTGGACAGGGGGCGCGCACACTGAAGCTTTCTTT.